Presented here are 22 T cell receptor beta chains from one specimen sequenced in a study of CD8 T cells in Susac syndrome. It was with random hexamers that roughly 0.5 to 1 ug RNA was reverse transcribed. TCRdb itself ran the immunoSEQ multiplex PCR reads through MiXCR, one entry per CDR3 protein. The table shows hundreds of thousands of distinct CDR3 sequences, with about 93% occurring only once. Source material: CD4+ T cells from PBMCs. Receptors were obtained from a human donor with multiple sclerosis.

The V call is TRBV7-9, the J call TRBJ2-2; D is perhaps TRBD1 (6 bases). The CDR3 is 15 residues long. Germline lookup yields CDR1 SEHNR and CDR2 FQNEAQ (reference sequence). Between the trimmed V and J ends, which lost 3 bases and 3 bases, there was a span of 11 bases. The CDR3 sequence is CASSFLTGYTGELFF. The CDR3 DNA reads TGTGCCAGCAGCTTCCTCACAGGGTACACCGGGGAGCTGTTTTTT.

This clonotype was seen just once. This chain uses TRBV10-2 with TRBJ2-1, with TRBD2 matching over 13 bases. This CDR3 contains 14 residues. Germline assignment: CDR1 WSHSY and CDR2 SAAADI. Germline trimming cut 6 bases from V and 5 bases from J; bases unmatched to any gene: 1. CDR3 coding DNA: TGCGCCAGCAGACTAGCGGGGGGGGACAATGAGCAGTTCTTC. Protein: CASRLAGGDNEQFF.

V is TRBV24-1 and J is TRBJ2-2; 7 positions agree with TRBD2. V shed 9 bases, J shed 1 base, and the junction held 1 base outside the gene matches. Germline values: CDR1 KGHDR, CDR2 SFDVKD. The CDR3 consists of 13 residues. This chain's CDR3 is CATGEGNTGELFF. The CDR3 DNA is TGTGCCACCGGGGAGGGGAACACCGGGGAGCTGTTTTTT.

The chain joins TRBV6-1 to TRBJ1-1; tentatively, D is TRBD1 (6 bases). Germline CDR1 reads MNHNS; CDR2 reads SASEGT. V lost 5 bases, J lost 4 bases, and 14 bases lay in between. This CDR3 region has 14 residues. The CDR3 sequence: CASSPTGTGTEAFF. The CDR3, as DNA: TGTGCCAGCAGTCCAACAGGGACGGGCACTGAAGCTTTCTTT.

V gene TRBV10-3 combines with J gene TRBJ2-3; D is tentatively TRBD1 or TRBD2 (7 bases each). The CDR3 is 15 residues long. Trimming cost V 8 bases and J 6 bases, with 21 bases left between them. The germline V gene has CDR1 ENHRY and CDR2 SYGVKD. The chain's CDR3 is CAISSKGAGGDTQYF. In DNA, the CDR3 is TGTGCCATCTCCTCAAAGGGGGCCGGGGGGGATACGCAGTATTTT.

This clonotype was seen just once. This chain links TRBV18 with TRBJ2-5; 12 nucleotides align to TRBD2. CDR1 and CDR2 from the germline V gene are KGHSH and LQKENI. The V and J ends lost 3 bases and 4 bases, in that order; junction bases with no gene match: 6. The CDR3 has 16 amino acids. CDR3 bases: TGTGCCAGCTCACCCCGGACTAGCGGGACGTTAGAGACCCAGTACTTC. This sequence encodes CASSPRTSGTLETQYF.

CDR3 DNA sequence: TGTGCCAGCAGCCAAGTTAGGGGACAGGGGCGGAGGACTGAAGCTTTCTTT. Amino acid sequence: CASSQVRGQGRRTEAFF. V is TRBV14 and J is TRBJ1-1; 10 nucleotides agree with TRBD1. The CDR3 runs 17 residues. Germline CDR1 is SGHDN and CDR2 is FVKESK. Germline trimming cut 1 base from V and 5 bases from J; bases unmatched to any gene: 10. Full variable domain (outside the CDR3, taken from reference TRBV14 and TRBJ1-1): EAGVTQFPSHSVIEKGQTVTLRCDPISGHDNLYWYRRVMGKEIKFLLHFVKESKQDESGMPNNRFLAERTGGTYSTLKVQPAELEDSGVYFCASSQVRGQGRRTEAFFGQGTRLTVV.

The rearrangement uses TRBV5-1 and TRBJ2-7; possibly TRBD2 for D (7 bases). The CDR3 loop spans 18 amino acids. Germline CDR1 and CDR2: SGHRS and YFSETQ. V lost 0 bases and J lost 0, with 19 bases in between. CDR3 nucleotide sequence: TGCGCCAGCAGCTTGGGATGGGGGCTAGCGGAACACTCCTACGAGCAGTACGTC. Translating gives CASSLGWGLAEHSYEQYV.

This sequence joins TRBV20-1 and TRBJ2-6; perhaps TRBD2 as D (5 bases). The V gene's germline CDR1 is DFQATT and CDR2 SNEGSKA (reference sequence). The ends were cut back, 1 base at V and 1 base at J, with 5 bases in the middle. This CDR3 region has 14 residues. The CDR3 is CSARGESGANVLTF. The DNA for the CDR3 is TGCAGTGCTAGAGGGGAGTCTGGGGCCAACGTCCTGACTTTC.

The sample holds a few counts of this clonotype. The chain uses TRBV12-3 or TRBV12-4 and TRBJ1-5; possibly TRBD1 for D (5 bases). The CDR3 is 14 residues long. Deletions cut 7 bases from V and 4 bases from J, with 14 bases between. The CDR3 spells CASTPGRRNQPQHF. The CDR3 DNA follows: TGTGCCAGCACCCCGGGACGGAGGAATCAGCCCCAGCATTTT.

J is TRBJ2-3 and V is TRBV11-2, with 13 bases lining up with TRBD2. Germline lookup yields CDR1 SGHAT and CDR2 FQNNGV. This CDR3 contains 16 residues. The junction had 4 bases not matched to a gene; V was cut back by 5 bases and J by 2 bases. The CDR3 region has the DNA TGTGCCAGCAGCGCCGGGACTAGCGGGGCCACAGATACGCAGTATTTT. This encodes CASSAGTSGATDTQYF.

The V and J genes are TRBV3-1 and TRBJ2-2, with TRBD2 as a possible D gene (6 bases). With 2 bases removed from V and 5 bases from J, the gap between germline ends came to 15 bases. CDR1 is LGHDT, CDR2 YNNKEL, per germline (reference sequence). The CDR3 runs to 16 residues. CDR3 in amino acids: CASSQRSGLGTGELFF. The CDR3 coding sequence is TGTGCCAGCAGCCAAAGGAGCGGGCTGGGTACCGGGGAGCTGTTTTTT. The full variable domain, in which reference TRBV3-1 and TRBJ2-2 provide the parts outside the CDR3, is DTAVSQTPKYLVTQMGNDKSIKCEQNLGHDTMYWYKQDSKKFLKIMFSYNNKELIINETVPNRFSPKSPDKAHLNLHINSLELGDSAVYFCASSQRSGLGTGELFFGEGSRLTVL.

The rearrangement joins TRBV2 to TRBJ2-1; 7 bases agree with TRBD2. From germline, CDR1 is SNHLY and CDR2 FYNNEI. The CDR3 runs 15 residues. J lost 7 bases, V lost 4 bases, and 10 bases had no gene match. The CDR3 bases are TGTGCCAGCAGTGTCGAGGCGGGAGTAGCAAATGAGCAGTTCTTC. Its translation is CASSVEAGVANEQFF. Together with reference TRBV2 and TRBJ2-1, the CDR3 gives the full variable domain: EPEVTQTPSHQVTQMGQEVILRCVPISNHLYFYWYRQILGQKVEFLVSFYNNEISEKSEIFDDQFSVERPDGSNFTLKIRSTKLEDSAMYFCASSVEAGVANEQFFGPGTRLTVL.

This clonotype was counted only a few times. The chain combines TRBV3-1 with TRBJ1-1, with 9 nucleotides matching TRBD1. This CDR3 comprises 13 residues. Germline-derived CDR1 and CDR2 are LGHDT and YNNKEL (reference sequence). The ends lost 4 bases at V and 5 bases at J; junction bases unmatched: 2. DNA for the CDR3: TGTGCCAGCAGCCCCGGACAGGGGACTGAAGCTTTCTTT. Protein sequence: CASSPGQGTEAFF.

The rearrangement uses TRBV7-9 and TRBJ2-7; no definite D call. Germline CDR1 SEHNR, CDR2 FQNEAQ (reference sequence). The ends were cut back, 6 bases at V and 5 bases at J, with 20 bases in the middle. The CDR3 spans 15 residues. Here the CDR3 reads CASRPHSDKAHEQYF. The DNA for the CDR3 is TGTGCCAGCAGACCACACTCCGACAAGGCGCACGAGCAGTACTTC.

This rearrangement joins TRBV20-1 to TRBJ1-1; D unresolved. The CDR3 is 12 amino acids. Germline V gene lookup returns CDR1 DFQATT and CDR2 SNEGSKA (reference sequence). The V end was cut by 0 bases, the J end by 4 bases, with 6 bases between. The chain's CDR3 is CSAREPGTEAFF. CDR3 coding DNA: TGCAGTGCTAGAGAGCCGGGCACTGAAGCTTTCTTT.

J is TRBJ2-5 and V is TRBV29-1, with 9 positions matching TRBD1. The CDR3 loop spans 13 amino acids. The germline V gene encodes CDR1 SQVTM and CDR2 ANQGSEA. With 7 bases clipped from V and 2 bases from J, the junction kept 5 bases outside the gene matches. This CDR3 is CSANRGHQETQYF. The DNA of the CDR3 is TGCAGCGCCAACAGGGGGCATCAAGAGACCCAGTACTTC.

The CDR3 loop is CASSSELAGGQYF. CDR3 coding DNA: TGTGCCAGCAGCTCAGAGCTAGCGGGGGGCCAGTACTTC. The J gene is TRBJ2-5, the V gene TRBV11-3, with TRBD2 matching over 11 bases. Germline V gene data show CDR1 as SGHNT and CDR2 as YENEEA. The CDR3 contains 13 residues. Losses at the gene ends were 4 bases for V and 10 bases for J; bases not matched to a gene: 5. The entire variable domain, with the rest obtained from reference TRBV11-3 and TRBJ2-5, is as follows: EAGVVQSPRYKIIEKKQPVAFWCNPISGHNTLYWYLQNLGQGPELLIRYENEEAVDDSQLPKDRFSAERLKGVDSTLKIQPAELGDSAVYLCASSSELAGGQYFGPGTRLLVL.

This clonotype was counted a single time. Here the CDR3 reads CASSQGGSGVSEETQYF. The CDR3 bases are TGTGCCAGCAGCCAAGGCGGTAGCGGCGTGTCTGAAGAGACCCAGTACTTC. This sequence joins TRBV4-2 and TRBJ2-5, with a weak D call TRBD2 (6 bases). The V gene's germline CDR1 is LGHNA and CDR2 YNFKEQ. The V gene lost 1 base and the J gene lost 3 bases, with 18 bases spanning the gap. The CDR3 length is 17 residues.

Here the CDR3 DNA reads TGTGCCAGCAGTCGAGACACCGGGGAGCTGTTTTTT. Its protein product is CASSRDTGELFF. The chain carries TRBV9 and TRBJ2-2; D not certain. Germline V gene sequence: CDR1 SGDLS, CDR2 YYNGEE. V shed 5 bases and J shed 3 bases, with 5 bases lying between them. This CDR3 comprises 12 residues.

This chain's CDR3 is CASRQELNTGELFF. The CDR3 DNA sequence: TGCGCCAGCAGGCAGGAGCTGAACACCGGGGAGCTGTTTTTT. The chain has TRBV10-1 and TRBJ2-2; D gene ambiguous. The CDR3 is 14 residues long. V lost 6 bases and J 1 base, leaving 9 bases between the germline ends. Germline CDR1 WNHNN, CDR2 SYGVQD (reference sequence).

This CDR3 reads CASSPQTGPGANVLTF. As DNA, the CDR3 is TGTGCCAGCAGCCCACAGACAGGTCCTGGGGCCAACGTCCTGACTTTC. The chain is built from TRBV7-3 and TRBJ2-6; D is possibly TRBD1 (6 bases). Trimming removed 5 bases at V and 2 bases at J, with 13 bases between. The CDR3 contains 16 residues. CDR1 SGHTA and CDR2 FQGTGA come from the germline V gene.